A single sample gave rise to the 11 T cell receptor beta chains below, sequenced in a study of PD-1 blockade in classical Hodgkin lymphoma. The time point here: cycle 4 day 1 (C4D1), after about 6 weeks of nivolumab. Every patient experienced relapse after autologous stem cell transplantation, and brentuximab vedotin exposure varied. TCRdb keeps only in-frame clones here, not all; method: immunoSEQ multiplex PCR. The repertoire has almost 95,000 clones, about 83% of them found once; the top ten carry approximately 17%. This sample comprised peripheral blood mononuclear cells (PBMCs), obtained before the fourth cycle of nivolumab. The receptor set was obtained from a human donor with classical Hodgkin lymphoma.

The chain carries TRBV18 and TRBJ2-3; TRBD1 matches at 11 bases. Germline assignment: CDR1 KGHSH and CDR2 LQKENI. The CDR3 runs to 15 residues. The V segment lost 4 bases and the J segment 1 base; nucleotides outside the gene matches: 1. CDR3 nucleotides: TGTGCCAGCTCACGGGGACAGGGGGGCACAGATACGCAGTATTTT. Translation gives CASSRGQGGTDTQYF.

The genes are TRBV29-1 and TRBJ1-4; 9 nucleotides align to TRBD1. Germline-derived CDR1 and CDR2 are SQVTM and ANQGSEA. The CDR3 contains 12 residues. After removal of 7 bases from V and 7 bases from J, the junction contained 4 bases not matched to a gene. CDR3 amino acids: CSGGQGPEKLFF. The CDR3 coding sequence is TGCAGCGGGGGACAGGGTCCTGAAAAACTGTTTTTT. The full variable domain, its missing parts supplied by reference TRBV29-1 and TRBJ1-4, is SAVISQKPSRDICQRGTSLTIQCQVDSQVTMMFWYRQQPGQSLTLIATANQGSEATYESGFVIDKFPISRPNLTFSTLTVSNMSPEDSSIYLCSGGQGPEKLFFGSGTQLSVL.

The rearrangement uses TRBV15 and TRBJ2-1; 11 positions match TRBD2. Unmatched junction bases numbered 6, after V lost 0 bases and J lost 8 bases. The CDR3 loop spans 16 amino acids. CDR1 is LNHNV and CDR2 is YYDKDF in the germline V gene (reference sequence). CDR3 in DNA: TGTGCCACCAGCAGAGATGCACTAGCGGGAGTGCATGAGCAGTTCTTC. Encoded protein: CATSRDALAGVHEQFF.

The V call is TRBV5-1, the J call TRBJ2-7, with 11 bases aligning to TRBD2. This CDR3 has 14 residues. The junction had 0 bases not matched to a gene; V was cut back by 1 base and J by 3 bases. Germline V gene data show CDR1 as SGHRS and CDR2 as YFSETQ. The chain's CDR3 is CASSLTSGSYEQYF. DNA for the CDR3: TGCGCCAGCAGCTTGACTAGCGGGAGCTACGAGCAGTACTTC.

The chain recombines TRBV18 with TRBJ1-1; no clear D. This CDR3 is 14 amino acids long. The germline CDR1 and CDR2 sequences are KGHSH and LQKENI. V lost 4 bases, J lost 1 base, and 10 bases lay in between. The CDR3 DNA reads TGTGCCAGCTCACTCTCGAGTACGAACACTGAAGCTTTCTTT. Its protein product is CASSLSSTNTEAFF.

V gene TRBV7-2 combines with J gene TRBJ2-7; D remains unclear. V gave up 7 bases and J gave up 2 bases, with 9 bases separating them. CDR1 and CDR2 (germline): SGHTA, FQGNSA. The CDR3 consists of 12 residues. CDR3 nucleotides: TGTGCCAGCAACCTGAACCCCTACGAGCAGTACTTC. As protein: CASNLNPYEQYF. The full variable domain, rest sourced from reference TRBV7-2 and TRBJ2-7, is GAGVSQSPSNKVTEKGKDVELRCDPISGHTALYWYRQSLGQGLEFLIYFQGNSAPDKSGLPSDRFSAERTGGSVSTLTIQRTQQEDSAVYLCASNLNPYEQYFGPGTRLTVT.

In this sample, this clone turned up a few times. The genes are TRBV2 and TRBJ1-1; possibly TRBD1 for D (5 bases). The CDR3 is 13 amino acids. V was trimmed by 5 bases and J by 4 bases, leaving 11 bases between them. The germline V gene encodes CDR1 SNHLY and CDR2 FYNNEI. Written as DNA, the CDR3 is TGTGCCAGCAGTCTACAGGCCCTCACTGAAGCTTTCTTT. This sequence encodes CASSLQALTEAFF.

This clone was detected once. At one boundary the junction diverges from the germline segment, which might be a read error. This chain uses TRBV5-4 with TRBJ2-3, with TRBD2 matching 7 bases. The V gene's germline CDR1 is SGHNT and CDR2 YYREEE (reference sequence). The CDR3 consists of 13 residues. The CDR3 sequence: CASSLDLTSHPVF. In DNA, the CDR3 is TGTGCCAGCAGCTTGGACTTGACTAGCCACCCTGTTTTT.

This rearrangement joins TRBV10-3 to TRBJ1-5; D not resolved. V shed 0 bases and J shed 3 bases, with 3 bases lying between them. Germline CDR1 reads ENHRY; CDR2 reads SYGVKD. This CDR3 is built from 13 residues. This CDR3 is CAISESLNQPQHF. The CDR3 nucleotides read TGTGCCATCAGTGAGTCTCTCAATCAGCCCCAGCATTTT.

The chain carries TRBV7-2 and TRBJ1-1; D remains ambiguous. This CDR3 is built from 14 residues. From germline, CDR1 is SGHTA and CDR2 FQGNSA. The V end lost 1 base, the J end lost 2 bases, and 8 bases lay between the germline ends. The CDR3 nucleotides are TGTGCCAGCAGCTTAGGTCTAGTCAACACTGAAGCTTTCTTT. Translating gives CASSLGLVNTEAFF. The variable domain in full, completed from reference TRBV7-2 and TRBJ1-1, reads GAGVSQSPSNKVTEKGKDVELRCDPISGHTALYWYRQSLGQGLEFLIYFQGNSAPDKSGLPSDRFSAERTGGSVSTLTIQRTQQEDSAVYLCASSLGLVNTEAFFGQGTRLTVV.

This clone was seen only once. The chain carries TRBV5-1 and TRBJ1-2; TRBD1 agrees at 7 bases. This CDR3 contains 14 residues. Trimming took 4 bases from V and 4 from J; bases not matched to a gene: 7. CDR1 is SGHRS and CDR2 is YFSETQ in the germline V gene. The CDR3 DNA reads as TGCGCCAGCAGCAACCCACAGGGGTCCTATGGCTACACCTTC. This gives the protein CASSNPQGSYGYTF.